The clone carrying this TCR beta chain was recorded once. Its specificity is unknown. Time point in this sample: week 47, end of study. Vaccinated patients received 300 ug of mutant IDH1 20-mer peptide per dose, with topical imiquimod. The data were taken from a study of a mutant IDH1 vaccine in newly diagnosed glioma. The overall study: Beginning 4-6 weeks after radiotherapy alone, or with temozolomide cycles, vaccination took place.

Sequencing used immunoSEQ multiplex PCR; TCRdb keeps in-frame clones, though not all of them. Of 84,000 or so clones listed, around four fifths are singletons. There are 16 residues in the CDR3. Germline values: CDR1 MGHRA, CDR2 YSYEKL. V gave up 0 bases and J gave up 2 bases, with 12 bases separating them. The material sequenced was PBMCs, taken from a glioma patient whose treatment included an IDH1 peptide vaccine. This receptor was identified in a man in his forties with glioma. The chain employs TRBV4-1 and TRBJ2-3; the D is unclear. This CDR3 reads CASSQDRDGYTDTQYF. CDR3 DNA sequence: TGCGCCAGCAGCCAAGATCGAGACGGCTACACAGATACGCAGTATTTT.